This T cell receptor (beta chain) was profiled in a study of blood T cells in healthy people across ages. In its sample, this clonotype was seen a few times. The use of a sample-barcoded 5' primer and a J-beta primer mix characterized a second PCR of roughly 6 to 12 cycles. A single record per CDR3 protein comes from TCRdb applying MiXCR to the 5' RACE reads. Of 650,000 to 1,000,000 distinct CDR3 sequences in the sample, about 36% are singletons; the top ten hold over 10%. CDR3 length: 16 residues. With 0 bases removed from V and 0 bases from J, the gap between germline ends came to 10 bases. CDR1 is ENHRY, CDR2 SYGVKD, per germline.

The V call is TRBV10-3, the J call TRBJ2-3; D assignment may be TRBD1 or TRBD2 (6 bases each). The TCR sequence derives from a man aged 18 to 30 in good health. What was sequenced was blood. The chain's CDR3 is CAISESGGLSTDTQYF. The CDR3 nucleotides read TGTGCCATCAGTGAGTCCGGGGGCCTTAGCACAGATACGCAGTATTTT.